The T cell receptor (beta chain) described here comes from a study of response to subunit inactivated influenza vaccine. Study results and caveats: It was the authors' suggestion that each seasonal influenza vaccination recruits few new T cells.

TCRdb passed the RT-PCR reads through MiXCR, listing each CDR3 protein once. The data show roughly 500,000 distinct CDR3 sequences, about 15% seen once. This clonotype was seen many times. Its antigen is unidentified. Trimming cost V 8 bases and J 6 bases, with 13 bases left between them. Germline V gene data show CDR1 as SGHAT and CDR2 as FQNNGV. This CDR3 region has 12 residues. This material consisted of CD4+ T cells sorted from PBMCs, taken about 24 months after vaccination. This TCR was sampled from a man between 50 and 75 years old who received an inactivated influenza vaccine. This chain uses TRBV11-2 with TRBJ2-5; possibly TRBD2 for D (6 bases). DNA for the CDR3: TGTGCCAGCGAATGGGGGGTAAAGACCCAGTACTTC. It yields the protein CASEWGVKTQYF.